A single sample gave rise to the 26 T cell receptor beta chains below, sequenced in a study of CD8+ T cells in alopecia areata. Investigators isolated RNA and reverse transcribed it into cDNA to act as the sequencing template. TCRdb's table, derived via immunoSEQ multiplex PCR, lists solely in-frame clones and lacks some. The data hold 150,000 to 200,000 clones, with around 55% observed a single time. The sample comprised CD4+ T cells sorted from blood. Receptor source: a human donor in good health.

The chain links TRBV29-1 to TRBJ2-1, with D possibly being TRBD1 (6 bases). The V end lost 0 bases, the J end lost 10 bases, and 13 bases lay between the germline ends. The CDR3 spans 13 residues. Germline CDR1 reads SQVTM; CDR2 reads ANQGSEA. CDR3 region: CSVEDLIGQEQFF. The CDR3 coding sequence is TGCAGCGTTGAAGATCTTATCGGACAGGAGCAGTTCTTC.

The CDR3 region has the DNA TGCAGCGTCCCGGGCCCCTTGGATGCGAACACCGGGGAGCTGTTTTTT. Translated, it gives CSVPGPLDANTGELFF. The V gene is TRBV29-1, the J gene TRBJ2-2; no clear D. The V end lost 6 bases, the J end lost 0 bases, and 17 bases lay between the germline ends. CDR1 SQVTM and CDR2 ANQGSEA come from the germline V gene. The CDR3 runs 16 residues.

This chain connects TRBV25-1 to TRBJ2-2; 9 bases are a match to TRBD1. Looked up from germline, CDR1 is MGHDK and CDR2 is SYGVNS. V shed 5 bases, J shed 4 bases, and the junction held 8 bases outside the gene matches. The CDR3 contains 16 residues. For the CDR3, the DNA is TGTGCCAGCAGTTCCACGGGACAGGGCCTCACCGGGGAGCTGTTTTTT. It specifies CASSSTGQGLTGELFF.

The chain joins TRBV5-6 to TRBJ2-3, with D hard to call. Per the germline V gene, CDR1 is SGHDT and CDR2 is YYEEEE. CDR3 length equals 16 residues. The germline V and J ends were trimmed by 3 bases and 0 bases, with 14 bases remaining between them. The CDR3 DNA is TGTGCCAGCAGCTCGAGCGCCTATACTAGCACAGATACGCAGTATTTT. This translates into CASSSSAYTSTDTQYF. Based on the CDR3 plus reference TRBV5-6 and TRBJ2-3, the full variable domain is DAGVTQSPTHLIKTRGQQVTLRCSPKSGHDTVSWYQQALGQGPQFIFQYYEEEERQRGNFPDRFSGHQFPNYSSELNVNALLLGDSALYLCASSSSAYTSTDTQYFGPGTRLTVL.

J is TRBJ2-5 and V is TRBV29-1, with a tentative D call TRBD2 (6 bases). The CDR3 runs 12 residues. CDR1 and CDR2 from the germline V gene are SQVTM and ANQGSEA. V lost 4 bases and J 5 bases, leaving 11 bases between the germline ends. The chain's CDR3 is CSVVREAETQYF. In nucleotides, the CDR3 is TGCAGCGTTGTCAGGGAGGCCGAGACCCAGTACTTC. Full variable domain (rest looked up from reference TRBV29-1 and TRBJ2-5): SAVISQKPSRDICQRGTSLTIQCQVDSQVTMMFWYRQQPGQSLTLIATANQGSEATYESGFVIDKFPISRPNLTFSTLTVSNMSPEDSSIYLCSVVREAETQYFGPGTRLLVL.

This sequence joins TRBV27 and TRBJ2-2, with D unclear. V gave up 4 bases and J gave up 7 bases, with 10 bases separating them. The germline V gene encodes CDR1 MNHEY and CDR2 SMNVEV (reference sequence). The CDR3 loop spans 13 amino acids. The CDR3 is CASSSNDRGELFF. The DNA of the CDR3 is TGTGCCAGCAGTTCTAATGATCGCGGGGAGCTGTTTTTT.

This clone came up a few times. The gene calls are TRBV5-1 and TRBJ1-4; D is unclear. In germline, CDR1 is SGHRS, CDR2 YFSETQ. The CDR3 runs 13 residues. Trimming removed 0 bases at V and 16 bases at J, with 16 bases between. The CDR3 DNA follows: TGCGCCAGCAGCTTGGGTCCCACCGACTCGTCGTTTTTT. It specifies CASSLGPTDSSFF.

V gene TRBV15 combines with J gene TRBJ2-7; no clear D gene. Trimming took 7 bases from V and 2 from J, leaving 6 bases between them. The germline CDR1 and CDR2 sequences are LNHNV and YYDKDF (reference sequence). The CDR3 length is 11 residues. This CDR3 is CATKTAYEQYF. The CDR3 DNA reads TGTGCCACCAAGACGGCCTACGAGCAGTACTTC.

This chain uses TRBV4-1 with TRBJ1-1, with D uncertain. Germline V CDR1 and CDR2: MGHRA, YSYEKL. Between the trimmed V and J ends, which lost 6 bases and 1 base, there was a span of 12 bases. There are 14 residues in the CDR3. CDR3 protein: CASRALLKNTEAFF. The CDR3 bases are TGCGCCAGCAGAGCCTTGTTAAAGAACACTGAAGCTTTCTTT.

The rearrangement links TRBV7-8 to TRBJ1-2, with D maybe TRBD1 (6 bases). CDR1 and CDR2 from the germline V gene are SGHVS and FQNEAQ. This CDR3 is 14 amino acids long. Between the trimmed V and J ends, which lost 2 bases and 2 bases, there was a span of 9 bases. The chain's CDR3 is CASSLQGSNYGYTF. DNA of the CDR3: TGTGCCAGCAGCTTACAGGGGTCGAACTATGGCTACACCTTC.

The chain couples TRBV7-8 to TRBJ1-5; 8 bases are a match to TRBD1. The junction had 3 bases not matched to a gene; V was cut back by 5 bases and J by 0 bases. Germline values: CDR1 SGHVS, CDR2 FQNEAQ. The CDR3 sequence is 15 residues long. CDR3 in DNA: TGTGCCAGCAGCGGGGACAGGAATAGCAATCAGCCCCAGCATTTT. As protein: CASSGDRNSNQPQHF.

Here the CDR3 reads CASRKGGVNEQFF. As DNA, the CDR3 is TGTGCCAGCAGGAAAGGGGGAGTAAATGAGCAGTTCTTC. This chain links TRBV27 with TRBJ2-1, with a tentative D call TRBD1 (6 bases). CDR3 size: 13 residues. V lost 6 bases to trimming and J lost 7 bases, with 13 bases between them. Germline V gene data show CDR1 as MNHEY and CDR2 as SMNVEV (reference sequence).

This clone was recorded a few times. The gene calls are TRBV25-1 and TRBJ2-3; D is ambiguous. The germline V gene encodes CDR1 MGHDK and CDR2 SYGVNS. V was clipped by 3 bases and J by 0 bases, with 13 bases between them. There are 16 residues in the CDR3. The CDR3 DNA follows: TGTGCCAGCAGTGATCTGTCCCACCCAAGCACAGATACGCAGTATTTT. It codes for CASSDLSHPSTDTQYF.

This chain joins TRBV6-5 and TRBJ1-1; D call uncertain. Trimming cost V 5 bases and J 0 bases, with 4 bases left between them. Looked up from germline, CDR1 is MNHEY and CDR2 is SVGAGI. The CDR3 has 12 amino acids. The CDR3 bases are TGTGCCAGCAGTCACATGAACACTGAAGCTTTCTTT. Translated, it gives CASSHMNTEAFF.

This clone was counted only a few times. The J gene is TRBJ2-7, the V gene TRBV29-1; the D call may be TRBD1 or TRBD2 (5 bases each). Per germline, CDR1 SQVTM and CDR2 ANQGSEA. V was trimmed by 6 bases and J by 2 bases, leaving 11 bases between them. This CDR3 region has 12 residues. The CDR3 region has the DNA TGCAGCGTCGGCAGGGACGCCTACGAGCAGTACTTC. Translated, it gives CSVGRDAYEQYF.

This chain links TRBV7-8 with TRBJ2-6, with TRBD2 matching over 8 bases. The CDR3 length is 18 residues. V shed 2 bases, J shed 1 base, and the junction held 7 bases outside the gene matches. Germline V lookup: CDR1 SGHVS, CDR2 FQNEAQ. The CDR3 here is CASSLSPGLVSGANVLTF. The CDR3 coding sequence is TGTGCCAGCAGCTTAAGTCCGGGACTAGTTTCTGGGGCCAACGTCCTGACTTTC. The full variable domain, completed using reference TRBV7-8 and TRBJ2-6, is GAGVSQSPRYKVAKRGQDVALRCDPISGHVSLFWYQQALGQGPEFLTYFQNEAQLDKSGLPSDRFFAERPEGSVSTLKIQRTQQEDSAVYLCASSLSPGLVSGANVLTFGAGSRLTVL.

The chain links TRBV30 to TRBJ1-1; no firm D call. This CDR3 has 13 residues. In germline, CDR1 is GTSNPN, CDR2 SVGIG (reference sequence). V was cut by 5 bases and J by 3 bases, with 13 bases left in between. This chain's CDR3 is CAWGGRYHTEAFF. The CDR3 DNA is TGTGCCTGGGGCGGGAGGTACCACACTGAAGCTTTCTTT.

The V call is TRBV4-1, the J call TRBJ1-1; unclear D gene. The germline V gene encodes CDR1 MGHRA and CDR2 YSYEKL. The V gene lost 1 base and the J gene lost 3 bases, with 12 bases spanning the gap. The CDR3 has 15 amino acids. DNA of the CDR3: TGCGCCAGCAGCCAAGTATTGTCGGGAGACACTGAAGCTTTCTTT. Its protein product is CASSQVLSGDTEAFF.

V is TRBV29-1 and J is TRBJ2-7, with TRBD2 matching 8 bases. There are 17 residues in the CDR3. Germline CDR1 reads SQVTM; CDR2 reads ANQGSEA. V shed 5 bases, J shed 5 bases, and the junction held 20 bases outside the gene matches. In DNA, the CDR3 is TGCAGCGTTCGGACTAGCAGAAACCTTGGGCATTTTGACGAGCAGTACTTC. Its protein product is CSVRTSRNLGHFDEQYF.

This chain connects TRBV30 to TRBJ1-1; 10 bases fit TRBD1. V lost 8 bases, J lost 2 bases, and 8 bases stayed unmatched. CDR3 length equals 14 residues. CDR1 is GTSNPN, CDR2 SVGIG, per germline (reference sequence). CDR3 loop: CARGQGGGNTEAFF. CDR3 sequence (DNA): TGTGCCCGCGGACAGGGGGGAGGAAACACTGAAGCTTTCTTT.

The chain employs TRBV27 and TRBJ2-7; 8 bases are a match to TRBD1. CDR3 length: 13 amino acids. The germline V gene has CDR1 MNHEY and CDR2 SMNVEV (reference sequence). J was trimmed by 4 bases and V by 6 bases; bases with no gene match: 5. DNA for the CDR3: TGTGCCAGCAGCAGGACAGGGAAGTACGAGCAGTACTTC. It encodes CASSRTGKYEQYF.

This clone has only a few counts. This chain links TRBV29-1 with TRBJ2-1; TRBD2 matches at 9 bases. This CDR3 comprises 12 residues. CDR1 SQVTM and CDR2 ANQGSEA come from the germline V gene. In DNA form, the CDR3 reads TGCAGTAGCGGGAGCTCCTACAATGAGCAGTTCTTC. Amino acid sequence: CSSGSSYNEQFF.

The genes are TRBV28 and TRBJ2-5, with D possibly being TRBD1 or TRBD2 (6 bases each). The J call could be wrong; TRBJ2-7 is a better fit for the DNA end. CDR1 is MDHEN, CDR2 SYDVKM, per germline. This CDR3 is built from 13 residues. The DNA for the CDR3 is TGTGCCAGCAGGGTCGGGGGCTGGTACGAGCAGTACTTC. It is translated as CASRVGGWYEQYF.

The rearrangement joins TRBV7-9 to TRBJ2-7; TRBD1 matches 10 bases. The CDR3 is made up of 15 amino acids. V shed 5 bases and J 3 bases; nucleotides not matched to a gene: 7. Per the germline V gene, CDR1 is SEHNR and CDR2 is FQNEAQ (reference sequence). The CDR3 here is CASSTTRTGGYEQYF. CDR3 nucleotides: TGTGCCAGCAGCACTACCCGGACAGGGGGCTACGAGCAGTACTTC.

The chain couples TRBV6-5 to TRBJ1-5, with 8 bases fitting TRBD1. V lost 2 bases to trimming and J lost 3 bases; unmatched junction nucleotides: 3. Germline values: CDR1 MNHEY, CDR2 SVGAGI. The CDR3 spans 15 residues. This CDR3 reads CASSYHRGINQPQHF. Written as DNA, the CDR3 is TGTGCCAGCAGTTACCACAGGGGGATCAATCAGCCCCAGCATTTT.

This rearrangement joins TRBV27 to TRBJ2-7; 9 bases map to TRBD2. The V and J ends lost 3 bases and 4 bases, in that order; junction bases with no gene match: 7. CDR1 is MNHEY, CDR2 SMNVEV, per germline (reference sequence). The CDR3 covers 15 residues. The CDR3 spells CASSLRLAERYEQYF. In nucleotides, the CDR3 is TGTGCCAGCAGTTTGCGACTAGCGGAGAGATACGAGCAGTACTTC.